Shown below are 8 T cell receptor beta chains from a single sample sequenced in a study of T cells in localized non-small cell lung cancer. Sequencing was performed with immunoSEQ multiplex PCR; in TCRdb, only in-frame clones are kept and a portion is missing. The sample lists about 82,000 clones, roughly 75% occurring once. The sequencing here drew on PBMCs, taken before any cancer treatment. All receptors come from a man aged 40 to 75 with stage II squamous cell lung carcinoma.

This sequence joins TRBV7-9 and TRBJ2-3, with TRBD1 matching 10 bases. The germline V gene has CDR1 SEHNR and CDR2 FQNEAQ (reference sequence). V gave up 4 bases and J gave up 5 bases; unmatched junction bases: 9. This CDR3 is built from 16 residues. CDR3 residues: CASSSTGTGVGDTQYF. CDR3 bases: TGTGCCAGCAGCTCAACAGGGACAGGGGTTGGAGATACGCAGTATTTT.

The CDR3 DNA sequence: TGTGCCAGCAGCGTAGGGGGACAGGGGGGTTCACCCCTCCACTTT. As protein: CASSVGGQGGSPLHF. This chain connects TRBV9 to TRBJ1-6; 11 bases line up with TRBD1. The length of the CDR3 is 15 residues. Per the germline V gene, CDR1 is SGDLS and CDR2 is YYNGEE. With V trimmed by 0 bases and J by 9 bases, 2 bases remained unmatched.

The rearrangement joins TRBV9 to TRBJ2-3, with TRBD2 as a possible D gene (6 bases). V gave up 0 bases and J gave up 3 bases, with 8 bases separating them. This CDR3 region has 14 residues. The V gene's germline CDR1 is SGDLS and CDR2 YYNGEE. CDR3 coding DNA: TGTGCCAGCAGCGTAGAAGGACTAACAGATACGCAGTATTTT. Translated: CASSVEGLTDTQYF.

V and J are TRBV5-5 and TRBJ2-7, with D maybe TRBD2 (6 bases). V was pared by 0 bases and J by 10 bases, with 17 bases between. CDR3 length equals 14 residues. Germline lookup yields CDR1 SGHKS and CDR2 YYEKEE (reference sequence). The CDR3 region is CASSLGWRRADQYF. Here the CDR3 DNA reads TGTGCCAGCAGCTTGGGTTGGCGGAGGGCAGACCAGTACTTC.

This sequence joins TRBV5-6 and TRBJ1-3; D gene unclear. Trimming stripped 0 bases from V and 0 bases from J, with 10 bases between. This CDR3 has 16 residues. CDR1 SGHDT and CDR2 YYEEEE come from the germline V gene. CDR3 amino acids: CASSLEADPSGNTIYF. The DNA of the CDR3 is TGTGCCAGCAGCTTGGAGGCAGATCCCTCTGGAAACACCATATATTTT.

The chain couples TRBV18 to TRBJ2-5, with unresolved D. CDR3 length: 14 amino acids. The germline V gene has CDR1 KGHSH and CDR2 LQKENI. V lost 3 bases to trimming and J lost 3 bases, with 11 bases between them. CDR3 in DNA: TGTGCCAGCTCACCCCAAGGACGAGAAGAGACCCAGTACTTC. This encodes CASSPQGREETQYF. Using reference TRBV18 and TRBJ2-5 for the parts outside the CDR3, the full variable domain is NAGVMQNPRHLVRRRGQEARLRCSPMKGHSHVYWYRQLPEEGLKFMVYLQKENIIDESGMPKERFSAEFPKEGPSILRIQQVVRGDSAAYFCASSPQGREETQYFGPGTRLLVL.

This rearrangement joins TRBV9 to TRBJ1-2; 11 nucleotides agree with TRBD1. Germline values: CDR1 SGDLS, CDR2 YYNGEE. The V segment lost 4 bases and the J segment 5 bases; nucleotides outside the gene matches: 7. The CDR3 has 15 residues. CDR3 DNA sequence: TGTGCCAGCAGCTCAGGACAGGGGGCTGGTTATGGCTACACCTTC. It is translated as CASSSGQGAGYGYTF.

This chain's CDR3 is CSVAYPNTEAFF. In nucleotides, the CDR3 is TGCAGCGTTGCCTATCCGAACACTGAAGCTTTCTTT. This rearrangement joins TRBV29-1 to TRBJ1-1, with D unresolved. The CDR3 extends over 12 amino acids. The V and J ends lost 4 bases and 1 base respectively, with 7 bases between them. Germline V gene lookup returns CDR1 SQVTM and CDR2 ANQGSEA.